This TCR beta chain was obtained from a study of T-cell reconstitution after alpha-beta-depleted transplantation in children. Germline V gene lookup returns CDR1 MDHEN and CDR2 SYDVKM. The CDR3 covers 17 residues. The J segment lost 4 bases and the V segment lost 6 bases, leaving 13 bases of the junction unmatched. A library of TCRbeta sequences, prepared with unique molecular identifiers, was generated. TCRdb ran MiXCR on the PCR reads and lists one entry per CDR3 protein. The profile shows about 600,000 distinct CDR3 sequences, over 9.5% of them singletons. This TCR was recovered from a human donor who donated a stem cell graft to a child with acute myeloid leukemia. The chain joins TRBV28 to TRBJ2-2, with TRBD1 matching over 8 bases. Sequenced here: PBMCs from the stem cell graft donor, sampled from the stem cell graft. The CDR3 sequence is CASRGSLGQGRTGELFF. The DNA for the CDR3 is TGTGCCAGCAGGGGTTCACTAGGACAGGGTCGCACCGGGGAGCTGTTTTTT.